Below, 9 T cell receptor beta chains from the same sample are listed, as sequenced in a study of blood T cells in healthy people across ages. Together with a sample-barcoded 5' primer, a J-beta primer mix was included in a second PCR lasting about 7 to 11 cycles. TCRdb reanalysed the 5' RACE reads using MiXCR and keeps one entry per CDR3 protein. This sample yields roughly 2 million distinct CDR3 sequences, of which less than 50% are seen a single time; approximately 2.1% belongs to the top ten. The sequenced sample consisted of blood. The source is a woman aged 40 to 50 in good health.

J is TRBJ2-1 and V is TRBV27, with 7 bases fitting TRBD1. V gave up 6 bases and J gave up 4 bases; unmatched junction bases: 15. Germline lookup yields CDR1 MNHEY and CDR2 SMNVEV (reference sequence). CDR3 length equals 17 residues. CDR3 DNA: TGTGCCAGCAGGCCGCCCAGACAGGGATTTTGGTACAATGAGCAGTTCTTC. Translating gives CASRPPRQGFWYNEQFF.

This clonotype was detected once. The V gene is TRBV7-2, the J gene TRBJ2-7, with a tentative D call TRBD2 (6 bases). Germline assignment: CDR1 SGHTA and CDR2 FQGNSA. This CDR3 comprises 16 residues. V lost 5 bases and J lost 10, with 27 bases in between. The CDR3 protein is CASSPHQRASGEAQYF. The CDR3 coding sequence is TGTGCCAGCAGCCCGCACCAGCGGGCCTCGGGTGAGGCCCAGTACTTC.

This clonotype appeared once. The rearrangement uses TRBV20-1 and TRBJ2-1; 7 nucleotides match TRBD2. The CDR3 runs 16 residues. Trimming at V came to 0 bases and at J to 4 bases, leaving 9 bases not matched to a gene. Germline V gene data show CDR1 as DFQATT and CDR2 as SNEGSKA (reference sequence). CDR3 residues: CSARDWGGNRYNEQFF. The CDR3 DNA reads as TGCAGTGCTAGAGATTGGGGGGGAAATCGTTACAATGAGCAGTTCTTC.

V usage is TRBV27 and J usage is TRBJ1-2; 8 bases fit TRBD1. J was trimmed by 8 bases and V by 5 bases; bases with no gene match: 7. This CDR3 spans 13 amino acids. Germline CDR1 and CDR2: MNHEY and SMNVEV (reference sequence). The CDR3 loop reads CASSLTGVSGYTF. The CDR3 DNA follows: TGTGCCAGCAGTCTGACAGGGGTGAGCGGCTACACCTTC.

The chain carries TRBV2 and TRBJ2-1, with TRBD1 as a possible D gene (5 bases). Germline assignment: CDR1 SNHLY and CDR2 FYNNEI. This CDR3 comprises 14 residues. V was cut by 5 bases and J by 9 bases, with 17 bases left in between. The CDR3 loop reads CASSPLPQGPEQFF. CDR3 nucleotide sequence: TGTGCCAGCAGTCCACTACCCCAGGGTCCTGAGCAGTTCTTC.

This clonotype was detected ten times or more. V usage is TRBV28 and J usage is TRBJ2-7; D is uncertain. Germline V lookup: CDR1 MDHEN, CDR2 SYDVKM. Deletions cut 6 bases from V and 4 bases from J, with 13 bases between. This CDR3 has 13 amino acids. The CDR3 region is CASRDHLGYEQYF. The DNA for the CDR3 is TGTGCCAGCAGGGACCACTTAGGGTACGAGCAGTACTTC.

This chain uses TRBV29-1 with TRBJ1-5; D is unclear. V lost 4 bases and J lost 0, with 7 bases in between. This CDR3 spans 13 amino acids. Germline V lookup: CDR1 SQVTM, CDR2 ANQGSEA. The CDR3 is CSVGQTSNQPQHF. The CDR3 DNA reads TGCAGCGTTGGGCAGACTAGCAATCAGCCCCAGCATTTT.

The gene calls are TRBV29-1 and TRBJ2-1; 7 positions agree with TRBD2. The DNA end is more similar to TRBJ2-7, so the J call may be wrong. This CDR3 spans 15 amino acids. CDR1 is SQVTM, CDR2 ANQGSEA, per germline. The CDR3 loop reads CSVESRGSSYNEQYF. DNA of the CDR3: TGCAGCGTTGAAAGTCGCGGGAGCTCCTACAATGAGCAGTACTTC.

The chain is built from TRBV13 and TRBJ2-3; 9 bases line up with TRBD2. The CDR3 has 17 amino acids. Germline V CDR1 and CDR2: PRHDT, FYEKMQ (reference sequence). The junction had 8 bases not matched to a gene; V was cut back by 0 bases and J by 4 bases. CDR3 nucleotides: TGTGCCAGCAGCTTAGGCTCGGGACTAGCCTCATCAGATACGCAGTATTTT. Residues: CASSLGSGLASSDTQYF. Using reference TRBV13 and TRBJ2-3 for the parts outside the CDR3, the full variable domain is AAGVIQSPRHLIKEKRETATLKCYPIPRHDTVYWYQQGPGQDPQFLISFYEKMQSDKGSIPDRFSAQQFSDYHSELNMSSLELGDSALYFCASSLGSGLASSDTQYFGPGTRLTVL.